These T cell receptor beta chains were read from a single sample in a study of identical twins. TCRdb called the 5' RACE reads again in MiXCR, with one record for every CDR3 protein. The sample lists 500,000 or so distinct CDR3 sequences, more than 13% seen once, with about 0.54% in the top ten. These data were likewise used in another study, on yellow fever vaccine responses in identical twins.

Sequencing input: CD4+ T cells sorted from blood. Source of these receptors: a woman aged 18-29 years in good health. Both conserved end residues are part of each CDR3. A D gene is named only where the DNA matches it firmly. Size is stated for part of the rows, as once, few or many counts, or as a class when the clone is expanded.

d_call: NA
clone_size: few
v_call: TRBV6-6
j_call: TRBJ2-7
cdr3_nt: TGTGCCAGCAGCCAGATGTCCTACGAGCAGTACTTC
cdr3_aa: CASSQMSYEQYF

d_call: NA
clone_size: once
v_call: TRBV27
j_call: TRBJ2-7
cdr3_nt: TGTGCCAGCAGTAAAACAGCCACCTACGAGCAGTACTTC
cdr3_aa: CASSKTATYEQYF

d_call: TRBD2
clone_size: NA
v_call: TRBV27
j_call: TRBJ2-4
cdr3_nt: TGTGCCAGCGGGGTCGGGGGGAACATTCAGAACTTC
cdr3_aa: CASGVGGNIQNF

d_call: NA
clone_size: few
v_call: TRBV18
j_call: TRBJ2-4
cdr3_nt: TGTGCCAGCTCACCAGCATACGTAGGCGCCAAAAACATTCAGTACTTC
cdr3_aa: CASSPAYVGAKNIQYF

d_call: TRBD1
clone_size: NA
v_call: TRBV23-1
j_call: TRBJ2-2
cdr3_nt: TGCGCCAACCCGCTCCGGGACAGGGATACTAAAGCGAACACCGGGGAGCTGTTTTTT
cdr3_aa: CANPLRDRDTKANTGELFF

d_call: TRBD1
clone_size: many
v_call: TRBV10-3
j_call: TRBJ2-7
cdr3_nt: TGTGCCATCAGGGGACAGAGCTCCTACGAGCAGTACTTC
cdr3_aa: CAIRGQSSYEQYF

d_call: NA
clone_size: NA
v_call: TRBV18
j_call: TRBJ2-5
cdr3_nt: TGTGCCAGCTCCCGAGAAAGACAAACGGGACATGAGACCCAGTACTTC
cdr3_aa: CASSRERQTGHETQYF

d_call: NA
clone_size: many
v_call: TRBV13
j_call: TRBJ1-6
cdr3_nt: TGTGCCAGCAGCTACGGGACCCTTATGGATTCACCCCTCCACTTT
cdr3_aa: CASSYGTLMDSPLHF

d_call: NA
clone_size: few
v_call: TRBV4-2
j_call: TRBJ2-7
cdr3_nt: TGTGCCAGCAGCCAAGATGAACTGTCCTACGAGCAGTACTTC
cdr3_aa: CASSQDELSYEQYF

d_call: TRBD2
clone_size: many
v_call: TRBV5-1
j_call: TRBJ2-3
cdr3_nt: TGTGCCAGCAGTTTGGGTCTAGCGGGTGATACGCAGTATTTT
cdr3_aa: CASSLGLAGDTQYF

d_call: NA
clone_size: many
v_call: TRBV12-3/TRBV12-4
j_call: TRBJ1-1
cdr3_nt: TGTGCCAGCAGTTTATTACAGCTGAACACTGAAGCTTTCTTT
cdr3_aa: CASSLLQLNTEAFF

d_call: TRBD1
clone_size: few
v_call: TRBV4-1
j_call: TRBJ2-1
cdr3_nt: TGCGCCAGCAGTCACGGGACAGGGTCCTACAATGAGCAGTTCTTC
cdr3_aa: CASSHGTGSYNEQFF

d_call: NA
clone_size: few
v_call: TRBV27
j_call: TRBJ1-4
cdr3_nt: TGTGCCAGCAGTTTATGGTCAGGCGGTAATGAAAAACTGTTTTTT
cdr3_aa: CASSLWSGGNEKLFF

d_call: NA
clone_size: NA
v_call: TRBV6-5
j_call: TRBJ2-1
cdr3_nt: TGTGCCAGCAGTCACCCGAAGAGGGGGGGACCTACCAATGAGCAGTTCTTC
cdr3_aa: CASSHPKRGGPTNEQFF

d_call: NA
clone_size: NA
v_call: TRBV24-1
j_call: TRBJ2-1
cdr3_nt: TGTGCCACCAGTGTCAGGGCCTCCTCTTCTATAAATGAGCAGTTCTTC
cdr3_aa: CATSVRASSSINEQFF

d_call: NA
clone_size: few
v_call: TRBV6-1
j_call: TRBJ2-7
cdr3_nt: TGTGCCAGCAGGAATGGTGACAACTCCTACGAGCAGTACTTC
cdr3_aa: CASRNGDNSYEQYF

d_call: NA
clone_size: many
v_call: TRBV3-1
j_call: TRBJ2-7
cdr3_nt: TGTGCCAGCAGCCGACAGGTGCCCTACGAGCAGTACTTC
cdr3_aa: CASSRQVPYEQYF

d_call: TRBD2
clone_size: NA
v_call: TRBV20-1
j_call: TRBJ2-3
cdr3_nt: TGCAGTGCTCTTGGACTAGCGGGGGGTCACACAGATACGCAGTATTTT
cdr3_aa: CSALGLAGGHTDTQYF

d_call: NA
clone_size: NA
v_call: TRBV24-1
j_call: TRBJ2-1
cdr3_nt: TGTGCCACCAGTGATTTTCGTGGGAACTACAATGAGCAGTTCTTC
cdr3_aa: CATSDFRGNYNEQFF

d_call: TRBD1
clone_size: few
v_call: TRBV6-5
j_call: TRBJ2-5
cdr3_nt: TGTGCCAGCAGTTCGGGACAGGGGGTCCAAGAGACCCAGTACTTC
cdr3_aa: CASSSGQGVQETQYF

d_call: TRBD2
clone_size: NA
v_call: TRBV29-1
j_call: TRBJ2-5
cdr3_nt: TGCAGCGCGGGGAGTCGGCTAGCGGGGGCCCGGGTCCAGTACTTC
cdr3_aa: CSAGSRLAGARVQYF

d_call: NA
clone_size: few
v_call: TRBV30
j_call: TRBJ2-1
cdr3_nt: TGTGCCTGGAGTGGGGCGGCGAGCTCCTACAATGAGCAGTTCTTC
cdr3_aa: CAWSGAASSYNEQFF

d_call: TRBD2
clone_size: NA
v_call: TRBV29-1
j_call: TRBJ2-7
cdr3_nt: TGCAGCGTAAGATTGGCGTCCGGGACTAGCGGCTCCTACGAGCAGTACTTC
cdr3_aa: CSVRLASGTSGSYEQYF

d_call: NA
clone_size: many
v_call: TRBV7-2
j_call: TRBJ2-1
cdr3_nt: TGTGCCAGCAGCTTATTACGAAGCAATGAGCAGTTCTTC
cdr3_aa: CASSLLRSNEQFF

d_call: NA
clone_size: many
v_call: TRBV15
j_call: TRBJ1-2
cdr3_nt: TGTGCCACCAGCAGTCCCTTTCCAGGGACACTAAACTATGGCTACACCTTC
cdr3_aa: CATSSPFPGTLNYGYTF

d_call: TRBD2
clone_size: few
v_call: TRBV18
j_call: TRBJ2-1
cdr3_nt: TGTGCCAGCTCACCCTTGGGGAGGGACAATGAGCAGTTCTTC
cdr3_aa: CASSPLGRDNEQFF

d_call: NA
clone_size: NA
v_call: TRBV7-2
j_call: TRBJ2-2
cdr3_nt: TGTGCCAGCAGCCCCATCCGATTGACCGGGGAGCTGTTTTTT
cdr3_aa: CASSPIRLTGELFF

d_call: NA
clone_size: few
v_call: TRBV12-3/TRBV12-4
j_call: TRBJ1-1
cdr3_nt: TGTGCCAGTAGAGTTGGATGGAACACTGAAGCTTTCTTT
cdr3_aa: CASRVGWNTEAFF

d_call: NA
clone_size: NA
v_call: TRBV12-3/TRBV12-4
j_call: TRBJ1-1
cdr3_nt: TGTGCCAGCAGTCCTAAGCGGGGCGTTGGGACTGAAGCTTTCTTT
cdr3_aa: CASSPKRGVGTEAFF

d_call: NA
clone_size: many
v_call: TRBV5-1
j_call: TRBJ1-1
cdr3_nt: TGCGCCAGCGGCGCAGAAAACACTGAAGCTTTCTTT
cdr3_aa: CASGAENTEAFF

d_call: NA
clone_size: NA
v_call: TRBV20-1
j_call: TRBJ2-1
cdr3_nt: TGCAGTGCTCCCGGCGGGGTTGAGTACAATGAGCAGTTCTTC
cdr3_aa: CSAPGGVEYNEQFF

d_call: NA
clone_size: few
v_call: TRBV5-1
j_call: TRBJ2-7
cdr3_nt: TGCGCCAGCAGCTTGCGACGGGGCCCCACCTACGAGCAGTACTTC
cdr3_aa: CASSLRRGPTYEQYF

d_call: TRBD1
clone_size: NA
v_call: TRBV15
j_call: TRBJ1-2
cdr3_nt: TGTGCCACCAGCACAAGGGACAGGGCTGGCTACACCTTC
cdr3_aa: CATSTRDRAGYTF

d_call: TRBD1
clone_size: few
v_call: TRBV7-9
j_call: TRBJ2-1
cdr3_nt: TGTGCCAGCAGCTCGCGGACAGGGGATGAGCAGTTCTTC
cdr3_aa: CASSSRTGDEQFF

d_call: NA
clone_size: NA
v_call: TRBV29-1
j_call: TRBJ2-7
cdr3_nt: TGCAGCGTTGACCCGACTCGCTACGAGCAGTACTTC
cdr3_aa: CSVDPTRYEQYF

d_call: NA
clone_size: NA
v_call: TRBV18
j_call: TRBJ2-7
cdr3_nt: TGTGCCAGCTCGGCCGGGCCTTCCCCCTACGAGCAGTACTTC
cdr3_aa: CASSAGPSPYEQYF

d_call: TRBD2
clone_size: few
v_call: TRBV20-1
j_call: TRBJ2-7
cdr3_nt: TGCAGTGCTAGAGGACTAGCGGGGGATTACGAGCAGTACTTC
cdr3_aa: CSARGLAGDYEQYF

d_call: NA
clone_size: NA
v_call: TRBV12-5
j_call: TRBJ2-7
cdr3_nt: TGTGCTACTTTTCCCTCCCAATCAGACTCCTACGAGCAGTACTTC
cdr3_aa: CATFPSQSDSYEQYF

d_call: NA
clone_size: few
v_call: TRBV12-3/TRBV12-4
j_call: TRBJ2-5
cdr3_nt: TGTGCCAGCAGTTCTCGGACACCAACCCGGGAGACCCAGTACTTC
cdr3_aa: CASSSRTPTRETQYF

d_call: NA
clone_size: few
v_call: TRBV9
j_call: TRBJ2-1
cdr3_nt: TGTGCCAGCACCACTCCCGGGCTGGGGGAGCAGTTCTTC
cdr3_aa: CASTTPGLGEQFF

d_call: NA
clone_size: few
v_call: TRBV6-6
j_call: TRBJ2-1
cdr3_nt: TGTGCCAGCAGGTTATTAGAGAGGTCCTTCTTC
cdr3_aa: CASRLLERSFF

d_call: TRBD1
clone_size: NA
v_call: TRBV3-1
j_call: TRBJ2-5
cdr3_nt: TGTGCCAGCAGCCAAGTAGGACAGGGGAAGGAGACCCAGTACTTC
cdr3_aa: CASSQVGQGKETQYF

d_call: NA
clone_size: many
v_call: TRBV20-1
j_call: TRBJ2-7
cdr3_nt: TGCAGTGCTAGAGAGCACTCGGGGACCTCTTACGAGCAGTACTTC
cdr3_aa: CSAREHSGTSYEQYF

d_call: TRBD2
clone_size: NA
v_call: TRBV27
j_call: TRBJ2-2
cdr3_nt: TGTGCCAGCAGTAAAGCGGGACTCACGAACACCGGGGAGCTGTTTTTT
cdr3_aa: CASSKAGLTNTGELFF

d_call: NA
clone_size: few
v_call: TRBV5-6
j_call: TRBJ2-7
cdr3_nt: TGTGCCAGCAGCCTACCTTGGACGGGTAGCTCCTACGAGCAGTACTTC
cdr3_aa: CASSLPWTGSSYEQYF

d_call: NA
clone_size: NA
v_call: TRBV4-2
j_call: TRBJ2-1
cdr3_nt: TGTGCCAGCAGCCAAGATTGGGACAACTACAATGAGCAGTTCTTC
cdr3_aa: CASSQDWDNYNEQFF

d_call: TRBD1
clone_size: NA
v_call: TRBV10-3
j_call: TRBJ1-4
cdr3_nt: TGTGCCATCAGTGAGGGGGACAGGGCAACTAATGAAAAACTGTTTTTT
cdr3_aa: CAISEGDRATNEKLFF

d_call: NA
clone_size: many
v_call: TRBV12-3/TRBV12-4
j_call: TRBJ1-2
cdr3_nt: TGTGCCAGCAGTCCACAGGGTTTCTATGGCTACACCTTC
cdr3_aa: CASSPQGFYGYTF

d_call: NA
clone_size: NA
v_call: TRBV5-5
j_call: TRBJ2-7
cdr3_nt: TGTGCCAGCAGCTTAGGCTTAAGGACTGACACCTACGAGCAGTACTTC
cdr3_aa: CASSLGLRTDTYEQYF

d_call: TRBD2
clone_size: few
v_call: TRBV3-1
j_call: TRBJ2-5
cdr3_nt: TGTGCCAGCAGCCAAGTTAGCGGGAGTATTGAAGAGACCCAGTACTTC
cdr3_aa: CASSQVSGSIEETQYF

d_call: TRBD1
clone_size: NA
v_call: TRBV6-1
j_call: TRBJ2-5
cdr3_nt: TGTGCCAGCGACAGGGGGCGCGAGACCCAGTACTTC
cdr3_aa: CASDRGRETQYF

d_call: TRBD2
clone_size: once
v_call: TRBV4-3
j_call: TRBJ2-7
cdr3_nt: TGCGCCAGCAGCCTTGGACTAGCGGGAGGTCTCTACGAGCAGTACTTC
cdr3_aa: CASSLGLAGGLYEQYF

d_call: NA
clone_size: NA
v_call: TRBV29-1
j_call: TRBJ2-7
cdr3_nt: TGCAGCGTTGAGACACAGGGCCCCTACTACGAGCAGTACTTC
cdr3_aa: CSVETQGPYYEQYF

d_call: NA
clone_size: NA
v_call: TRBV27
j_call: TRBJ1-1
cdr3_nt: TGTGCCAGCAAACCACAGCTCCTGAACACTGAAGCTTTCTTT
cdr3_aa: CASKPQLLNTEAFF

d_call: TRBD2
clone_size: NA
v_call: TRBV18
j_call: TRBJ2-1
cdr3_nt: TGTGCCAGCTCACCCCGACTAGCGGGAGGTCCCAATGAGCAGTTCTTC
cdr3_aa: CASSPRLAGGPNEQFF

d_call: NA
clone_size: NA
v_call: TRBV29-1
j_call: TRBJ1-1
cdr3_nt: TGCAGCGTTGAGACAGGCCGGATAAACACTGAAGCTTTCTTT
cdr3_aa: CSVETGRINTEAFF

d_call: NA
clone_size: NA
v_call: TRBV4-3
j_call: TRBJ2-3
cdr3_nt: TGCGCCAGCAGCCAAGAGGCGAGGGGACTGGGCACAGATACGCAGTATTTT
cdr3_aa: CASSQEARGLGTDTQYF

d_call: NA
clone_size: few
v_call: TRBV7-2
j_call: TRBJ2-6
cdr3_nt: TGTGCCAGCGCAGGGGGAGGGGGTTTGTCTGGGGCCAACGTCCTGACTTTC
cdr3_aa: CASAGGGGLSGANVLTF

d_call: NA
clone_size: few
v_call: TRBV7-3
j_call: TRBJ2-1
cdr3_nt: TGTGCCAGCAGCTTGAACCCTTACAATGAGCAGTTCTTC
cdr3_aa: CASSLNPYNEQFF